This T cell receptor (beta chain) was captured in a study of EBV T-cell therapy then PD-1 blockade in nasopharyngeal carcinoma (dated by TCRdb to the early 2020s). The germline ends are 14 bases apart after V is trimmed by 2 bases and J by 7 bases. The CDR3 sequence holds 14 residues, the cysteine and phenylalanine included. Kept here is only the CDR3 DNA, which spans 42 bases and is read in frame from base 1. The germline V gene (reference sequence) yields MNHNY for CDR1 and SVGAGI for CDR2. About this clone: Its recognized antigen is unknown. Base quality data are lacking; no much larger clone is found one base away.

Sample treatment or condition, as interpreted from the label and publication: AdE1-LMPpoly-expanded autologous EBV-specific T-cell therapy followed by anti-PD-1 nivolumab. The Qiagen DNeasy Kit was used to extract genomic DNA from the sorted cells. Deep sequencing of the TCR beta chain was done on the immunoSEQ platform. Regarding the original processing steps: Repertoire data analysis was performed with the immunoSEQ Analyzer software. Not all clones reach the TCRdb copy of this immuneACCESS table, which keeps in-frame sequences only. Checked studies attribute under half of the gap to unresolved V genes and leave the rest unexplained. That table supplies the V and J calls and clone size; D and trimming were determined from the DNA. In this sample the table shows 15,000 to 20,000 clones, 65% to 85% of which occur a single time. The leading ten clones occupy roughly 29% of the sample.

This chain is built from TRBV6-6 and TRBJ1-2; 6 matching bases give a weak D call of TRBD1. This clonotype was sampled from a man between 35 and 55 years old with nasopharyngeal carcinoma. Sequenced here: CD8+ T cells from blood, sampled at day 0 from a patient whose treatment included autologous EBV-specific T cells and nivolumab. The DNA reads as follows: TGTGCCAGCAGTTACGGGGGCGCAGGGACTGGCTACACCTTC. Translated, this gives CASSYGGAGTGYTF.